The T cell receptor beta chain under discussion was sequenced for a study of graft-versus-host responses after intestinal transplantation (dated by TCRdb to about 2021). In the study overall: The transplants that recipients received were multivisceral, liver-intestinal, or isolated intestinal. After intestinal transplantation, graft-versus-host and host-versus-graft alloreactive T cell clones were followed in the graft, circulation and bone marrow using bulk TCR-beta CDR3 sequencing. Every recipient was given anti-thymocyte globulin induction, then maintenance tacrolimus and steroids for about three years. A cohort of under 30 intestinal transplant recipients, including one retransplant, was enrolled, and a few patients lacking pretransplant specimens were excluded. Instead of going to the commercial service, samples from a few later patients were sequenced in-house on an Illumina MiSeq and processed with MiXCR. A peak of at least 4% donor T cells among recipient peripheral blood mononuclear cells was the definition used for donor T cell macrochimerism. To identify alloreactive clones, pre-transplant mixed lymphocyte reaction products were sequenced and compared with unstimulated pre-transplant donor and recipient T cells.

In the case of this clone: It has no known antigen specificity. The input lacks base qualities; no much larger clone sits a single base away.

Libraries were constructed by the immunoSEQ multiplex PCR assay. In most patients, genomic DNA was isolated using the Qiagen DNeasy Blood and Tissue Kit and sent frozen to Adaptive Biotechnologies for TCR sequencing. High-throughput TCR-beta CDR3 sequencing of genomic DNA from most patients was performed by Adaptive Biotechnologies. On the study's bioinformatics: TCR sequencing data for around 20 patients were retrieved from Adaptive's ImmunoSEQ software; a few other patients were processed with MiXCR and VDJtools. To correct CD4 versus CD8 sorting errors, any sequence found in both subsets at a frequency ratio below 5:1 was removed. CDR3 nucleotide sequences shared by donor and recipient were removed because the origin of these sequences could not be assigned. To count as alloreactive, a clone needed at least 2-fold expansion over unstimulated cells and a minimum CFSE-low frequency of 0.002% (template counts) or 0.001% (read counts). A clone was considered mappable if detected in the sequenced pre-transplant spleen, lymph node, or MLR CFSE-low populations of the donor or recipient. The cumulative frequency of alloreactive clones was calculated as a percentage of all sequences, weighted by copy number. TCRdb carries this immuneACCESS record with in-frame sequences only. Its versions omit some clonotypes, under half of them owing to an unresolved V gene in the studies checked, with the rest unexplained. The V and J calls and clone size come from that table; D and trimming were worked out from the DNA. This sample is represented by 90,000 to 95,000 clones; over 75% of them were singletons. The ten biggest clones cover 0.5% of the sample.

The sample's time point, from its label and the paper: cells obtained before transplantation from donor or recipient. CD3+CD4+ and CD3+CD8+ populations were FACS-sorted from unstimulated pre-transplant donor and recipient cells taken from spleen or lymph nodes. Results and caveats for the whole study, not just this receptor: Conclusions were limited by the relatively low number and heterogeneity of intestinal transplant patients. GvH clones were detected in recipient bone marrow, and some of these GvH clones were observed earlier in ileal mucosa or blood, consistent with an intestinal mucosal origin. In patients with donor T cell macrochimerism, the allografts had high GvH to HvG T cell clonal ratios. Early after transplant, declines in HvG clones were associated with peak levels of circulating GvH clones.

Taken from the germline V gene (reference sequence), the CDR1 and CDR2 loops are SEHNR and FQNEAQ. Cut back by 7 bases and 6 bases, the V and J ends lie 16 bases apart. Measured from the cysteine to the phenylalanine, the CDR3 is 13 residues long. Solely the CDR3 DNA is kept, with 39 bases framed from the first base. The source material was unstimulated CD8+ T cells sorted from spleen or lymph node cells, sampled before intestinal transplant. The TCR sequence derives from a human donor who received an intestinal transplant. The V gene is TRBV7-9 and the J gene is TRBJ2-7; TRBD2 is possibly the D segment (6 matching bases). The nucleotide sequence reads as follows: TGTGCCAGCACCCCAACGGAGGGGAGCGAGCAGTACTTC. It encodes CASTPTEGSEQYF.